This T cell receptor beta chain comes out of a study of blood T cells in healthy people across ages. Study-wide results and limits: Nothing was known about donor CMV status, and this possibly confounded expanded clonotype changes.

For the second PCR, which ran for about 7 to 11 cycles, a sample-barcoded 5' primer and a J-beta primer mix were used. The template-switch adaptor was a 5' adaptor with 12 random nucleotides. It tagged each cDNA molecule. Paired-end reads containing CDR3 totaled no fewer than 3 million for each sample. TCRdb redid the calling of the 5' RACE reads with MiXCR, one entry per CDR3 protein. The sample includes around 1,000,000 distinct CDR3 sequences, roughly two fifths of them seen just once. Details on this clonotype: The antigen is not known.

The CDR3 consists of 18 residues. Germline values: CDR1 MNHEY, CDR2 SVGEGT. Deletions cut 0 bases from V and 0 bases from J, with 18 bases between. Aged roughly 6 to 95, donors were systemically healthy Caucasians from Russia. Sequencing was performed on blood. The sequence was obtained from a man aged 18 to 30 in good health. V usage is TRBV6-2 or TRBV6-3 and J usage is TRBJ2-7, with a possible D match to TRBD1 (5 bases). The CDR3 sequence is CASSYSTTGAESSYEQYF. For the CDR3, the DNA is TGTGCCAGCAGTTACTCGACAACTGGGGCAGAGAGCTCCTACGAGCAGTACTTC.